This TCR beta chain derives from a study of T cell responses to AZD1222 COVID-19 vaccine (dated by TCRdb to the early 2020s). General notes on the study: AZD1222 recipients with second doses at about 4 weeks or about 12 weeks were pooled, because spike-specific TCR depth and breadth did not differ between schedules. A total of over 230 trial participants underwent TCR sequencing, of whom 207 received two doses of AZD1222 and some 26 received two doses of the MenACWY control vaccine. Trial participants were enrolled by age into subgroups of 18-55, 56-69 and 70-plus years, and roughly 150, 30 and 60 TCR-sequenced participants, respectively, were included in these subgroups. Paper-wide results and their limitations: The 56-69-year group was small, and its depth increase did not reach significance, likely because of low power. Because no day 14 peak-response samples were available, repertoires were characterized only after the peak T cell response. Epitopes outside the regions mutated in the B.1.351 and B.1.1.7 variants were reportedly recognized by nearly half of the unique spike-specific TCRs. The vaccine-associated CD4 TCRs covered the entire spike protein, and the dominant responses fell in regions 160-218 and 743-854. Most participants were white British and females outnumbered males, and the authors suggested that clonal diversity may have been underestimated. Conclusions about previously exposed vaccinees are limited because only five to seven AZD1222 recipients were SARS-CoV-2 seropositive at baseline. After two AZD1222 doses, both the breadth and the depth of spike-specific TCRs were significantly higher than at day 0 and than in MenACWY recipients.

Worth noting for this clone: Its specific antigen is unknown. Base qualities are missing; no much larger clone stands one base away.

From cysteine to phenylalanine, the CDR3 is 16 amino acids long. The entry retains the CDR3 DNA only, 48 bases that are in frame from base 1. V has 4 bases trimmed and J has 3 bases trimmed; junction bases matching no gene number 10. Per the germline V gene (reference sequence), LGHDT is the CDR1 and YNNKEL is the CDR2. The CDR3 regions of human TCRbeta chains were analyzed by immunosequencing. Per the original workflow: TCRs in the repertoires were compared against a reference library of SARS-CoV-2-specific TCRs that had been generated with the MIRA antigen-specificity platform. Breadth was defined as the fraction of unique TCRs that were SARS-CoV-2-associated, and depth was defined as the fraction of total T cells that were SARS-CoV-2-associated. Using the MIRA data, each spike-specific TCR was mapped to the spike region that the TCR reacts to and placed in a CD4 or CD8 class. Log10-transformed breadth and depth values were compared by one-way ANOVA with Sidak's multiple comparisons tests. As stored in TCRdb, this immuneACCESS dataset retains in-frame rearrangements with V and J assigned. A fraction of the clones does not appear; measured against another copy, unresolved V genes explain less than half of the discrepancy, and the remainder lacks a known reason. That table furnishes V, J and clone size, whereas the DNA furnished D and trimming. For this sample the table gives about 130,000 clones, of which around 90% were detected only once. The ten largest clonotypes hold 1.5% to 2% of the sample.

This sample's time point label indicates: baseline before first vaccination. Samples from vaccinated people were obtained from the UK trials COV001 and COV002, which included a single-blind randomized controlled phase 2/3 trial of AZD1222 (ChAdOx1 nCoV-19) in healthy adults. For TCRbeta chain sequencing, PBMC samples from trial participants were taken at day 0 and at day 28 after the second dose. The TCR was taken from an adult in good health. The sample in question was peripheral blood, obtained on day 0 of AZD1222 vaccination. This chain is built from TRBV3-1 (or the pseudogene TRBV3-2) and TRBJ1-1; 8 of the junction bases match TRBD1. CDR3 loop: CASSPTGGQGHTEAFF. In nucleotide form, the sequence is TGTGCCAGCAGCCCGACGGGAGGACAGGGTCACACTGAAGCTTTCTTT.